This entry lists 27 T cell receptor beta chains sequenced from one sample in a study of blood T cell repertoires in COVID-19. Repertoires were generated with immunoSEQ multiplex PCR, while TCRdb's copy carries only in-frame clones and drops some. This table has approximately 250,000 clones, about 87% appearing once. The specimen was PBMCs or T cells enriched from blood (not recorded which). These receptors were obtained from a woman in her twenties or thirties with acute COVID-19.

This rearrangement joins TRBV12-3 or TRBV12-4 to TRBJ2-3; D might be TRBD1 (6 bases). Trimming shortened V by 10 bases and J by 6 bases, and 8 bases separated the two germline ends. The CDR3 contains 10 residues. The DNA of the CDR3 is TGTGCCACCAGGGGCGATACGCAGTATTTT. Residues: CATRGDTQYF.

V and J are TRBV4-1 and TRBJ2-2, with D possibly matching TRBD2 (6 bases). The germline V gene encodes CDR1 MGHRA and CDR2 YSYEKL. The length of the CDR3 is 13 residues. The V end was cut by 5 bases, the J end by 7 bases, with 11 bases between. As DNA, the CDR3 is TGCGCCAGCAGCGAGGGACTGGGCGGGGAGCTGTTTTTT. Residues: CASSEGLGGELFF.

The count of this clone is one. The chain links TRBV28 to TRBJ2-7, with 8 bases that match TRBD2. Germline CDR1 and CDR2: MDHEN and SYDVKM. V shed 4 bases and J 0 bases; nucleotides not matched to a gene: 5. CDR3 length: 15 amino acids. CDR3 coding DNA: TGTGCCAGCAGTTGGACTAGCAGAAGCTCCTACGAGCAGTACTTC. Amino acid sequence: CASSWTSRSSYEQYF.

V gene TRBV10-3 combines with J gene TRBJ1-1; D not resolved. Germline values: CDR1 ENHRY, CDR2 SYGVKD. The germline V and J ends were trimmed by 1 base and 6 bases, with 6 bases remaining between them. The CDR3 has 12 residues. CDR3 protein: CAISELAAEAFF. The DNA of the CDR3 is TGTGCCATCAGTGAGTTGGCTGCTGAAGCTTTCTTT.

This clone appeared once. This sequence joins TRBV6-5 and TRBJ2-7; 8 nucleotides align to TRBD1. The CDR3 is made up of 14 amino acids. CDR1 is MNHEY, CDR2 SVGAGI, per germline. The V and J ends lost 8 bases and 5 bases, in that order; junction bases with no gene match: 11. The CDR3 sequence is CASSYGQGVDEQYF. The CDR3 coding sequence is TGTGCCAGCTCCTACGGACAGGGTGTCGACGAGCAGTACTTC.

This chain connects TRBV27 to TRBJ1-5; no reliable D call. Trimming took 2 bases from V and 0 from J, leaving 8 bases between them. Germline CDR1 is MNHEY and CDR2 is SMNVEV (reference sequence). CDR3 size: 15 residues. CDR3 protein: CASSLQANSNQPQHF. In DNA form, the CDR3 reads TGTGCCAGCAGTTTACAAGCTAATAGCAATCAGCCCCAGCATTTT.

The chain joins TRBV10-3 to TRBJ2-5; the match to TRBD2 covers 11 bases. Germline assignment: CDR1 ENHRY and CDR2 SYGVKD. V gave up 0 bases and J gave up 5 bases; unmatched junction bases: 8. CDR3 length equals 17 residues. CDR3 in amino acids: CAISESRSLAGDETQYF. CDR3 sequence (DNA): TGTGCCATCAGTGAGTCTCGGTCACTAGCGGGAGACGAGACCCAGTACTTC.

The rearrangement joins TRBV7-6 to TRBJ2-5; D possibly corresponds to TRBD2 (6 bases). Germline CDR1 reads SGHVS; CDR2 reads FNYEAQ. Trimming took 5 bases from V and 6 from J, leaving 16 bases between them. The CDR3 loop spans 14 amino acids. The CDR3 sequence is CASSPGGEGQTQYF. The CDR3 DNA is TGTGCCAGCAGCCCCGGGGGTGAAGGTCAGACCCAGTACTTC.

This clone was counted a few times. CDR3 sequence reads: CASSLTQGVSTDTQYF. CDR3 nucleotide sequence: TGTGCCAGCAGCTTAACCCAGGGGGTTAGCACAGATACGCAGTATTTT. The rearrangement uses TRBV7-3 and TRBJ2-3; 7 positions agree with TRBD1. The ends lost 0 bases at V and 0 bases at J; junction bases unmatched: 3. The CDR3 sequence is 16 residues long. The germline V gene encodes CDR1 SGHTA and CDR2 FQGTGA.

Written as DNA, the CDR3 is TGTGCCAGCAGCTTAGAGACGGACGTAGCGGGAGGCTCAGATACGCAGTATTTT. This encodes CASSLETDVAGGSDTQYF. The rearrangement links TRBV7-8 to TRBJ2-3; 10 bases are a match to TRBD2. CDR3 size: 18 residues. Germline values: CDR1 SGHVS, CDR2 FQNEAQ. V dropped 1 base and J dropped 4; count of bases not matched to a gene: 11.

The CDR3 spells CASSPYRAGEQYF. The CDR3 DNA follows: TGTGCCAGCAGTCCTTACAGGGCTGGTGAGCAGTACTTC. The gene calls are TRBV28 and TRBJ2-7; perhaps TRBD1 as D (6 bases). The V end was cut by 5 bases, the J end by 7 bases, with 15 bases between. This CDR3 contains 13 residues. Per the germline V gene, CDR1 is MDHEN and CDR2 is SYDVKM. The entire variable domain, with the rest obtained from reference TRBV28 and TRBJ2-7, is as follows: DVKVTQSSRYLVKRTGEKVFLECVQDMDHENMFWYRQDPGLGLRLIYFSYDVKMKEKGDIPEGYSVSREKKERFSLILESASTNQTSMYLCASSPYRAGEQYFGPGTRLTVT.

The chain joins TRBV19 to TRBJ1-5, with D tentatively TRBD1 (5 bases). Germline CDR1 reads LNHDA; CDR2 reads SQIVND (reference sequence). CDR3 size: 16 residues. Trimming cost V 0 bases and J 2 bases, with 11 bases left between them. CDR3 DNA sequence: TGTGCCAGTAGTATAGAGTTGGCCAGGGGCAATCAGCCCCAGCATTTT. Translation: CASSIELARGNQPQHF.

This chain joins TRBV2 and TRBJ2-3, with unresolved D. Germline V lookup: CDR1 SNHLY, CDR2 FYNNEI. V was cut by 8 bases and J by 3 bases, with 9 bases left in between. The length of the CDR3 is 12 residues. The CDR3 sequence is CASLRQTDTQYF. CDR3 sequence (DNA): TGTGCCAGCTTGCGTCAAACAGATACGCAGTATTTT.

This chain links TRBV9 with TRBJ2-5; a possible D gene is TRBD2 (6 bases). V gave up 4 bases and J gave up 1 base, with 14 bases separating them. The CDR3 is 15 amino acids. From germline, CDR1 is SGDLS and CDR2 YYNGEE. The CDR3 protein is CASSPLGLIQETQYF. The CDR3 region has the DNA TGTGCCAGCAGCCCATTGGGACTGATCCAAGAGACCCAGTACTTC.

The chain is built from TRBV13 and TRBJ2-5; D unclear. This CDR3 has 13 residues. The germline CDR1 and CDR2 sequences are PRHDT and FYEKMQ (reference sequence). The V end lost 8 bases, the J end lost 1 base, and 11 bases lay between the germline ends. In nucleotides, the CDR3 is TGTGCCAGCTCCTGGGCAGCCCAAGAGACCCAGTACTTC. Translating it yields CASSWAAQETQYF.

The rearrangement links TRBV15 to TRBJ1-4, with D tentatively TRBD1 (6 bases). Trimming pared 0 bases from V and 8 bases from J, leaving 10 bases between. The CDR3 has 14 amino acids. Germline CDR1 and CDR2: LNHNV and YYDKDF (reference sequence). The CDR3 DNA is TGTGCCACCAGCAGAGACAGGACAGTCGAAAAACTGTTTTTT. This encodes CATSRDRTVEKLFF.

The chain joins TRBV7-2 to TRBJ2-2; no clear D. Trimming cost V 4 bases and J 0 bases, with 12 bases left between them. The CDR3 is made up of 16 amino acids. The germline CDR1 and CDR2 sequences are SGHTA and FQGNSA. The CDR3 here is CASSSEAVPNTGELFF. CDR3 coding DNA: TGTGCCAGCAGCTCCGAGGCGGTTCCGAACACCGGGGAGCTGTTTTTT.

This chain uses TRBV9 with TRBJ2-5; 7 nucleotides agree with TRBD1. The length of the CDR3 is 16 residues. Germline V lookup: CDR1 SGDLS, CDR2 YYNGEE. The trim removed 4 bases at V and 2 bases at J, leaving 11 bases unmatched. In DNA, the CDR3 is TGTGCCAGCAGCCCAACCCCCGGGACAGTACAAGAGACCCAGTACTTC. Translated: CASSPTPGTVQETQYF.

The V gene is TRBV19, the J gene TRBJ2-3; 8 bases align to TRBD2. V trimming: 4 bases; J trimming: 1 base; junction bases outside the gene matches: 7. CDR3 length: 16 amino acids. Per the germline V gene, CDR1 is LNHDA and CDR2 is SQIVND (reference sequence). The CDR3 DNA reads as TGTGCCAGTAGTACGCAGCGGGGGAGGGGCACAGATACGCAGTATTTT. Amino acid sequence: CASSTQRGRGTDTQYF.

This chain links TRBV19 with TRBJ2-7, with D perhaps matching TRBD1 (6 bases). The CDR3 is 13 amino acids. Per germline, CDR1 LNHDA and CDR2 SQIVND (reference sequence). The V end lost 4 bases, the J end lost 4 bases, and 11 bases lay between the germline ends. CDR3 sequence reads: CASSTSQGYEQYF. CDR3 nucleotides: TGTGCCAGTAGTACGTCACAGGGTTACGAGCAGTACTTC.

The V call is TRBV7-8, the J call TRBJ2-1; no reliable D call. Trimming shortened V by 5 bases and J by 4 bases, and 15 bases separated the two germline ends. Germline V gene sequence: CDR1 SGHVS, CDR2 FQNEAQ. This CDR3 comprises 15 residues. The CDR3 region has the DNA TGTGCCAGCAGCGTGGAATCGAACGGGTACAATGAGCAGTTCTTC. As protein: CASSVESNGYNEQFF.

The V gene is TRBV28, the J gene TRBJ1-5, with TRBD1 matching over 7 bases. J gave up 5 bases and V 6 bases, and 4 bases lay outside the gene matches. Germline values: CDR1 MDHEN, CDR2 SYDVKM. The CDR3 extends over 13 amino acids. Here the CDR3 reads CASRGTAHQPQHF. In nucleotides, the CDR3 is TGTGCCAGCAGAGGGACAGCCCATCAGCCCCAGCATTTT.

CDR3 in DNA: TGTGCCAGCAGCTCCCCCCTCGGGGGAAGAAGCTCCTACAATGAGCAGTTCTTC. Translated, it gives CASSSPLGGRSSYNEQFF. The V and J genes are TRBV28 and TRBJ2-1, with D maybe TRBD2 (6 bases). The CDR3 consists of 18 residues. Germline CDR1 is MDHEN and CDR2 is SYDVKM. V lost 6 bases and J 0 bases, leaving 21 bases between the germline ends. Together with reference TRBV28 and TRBJ2-1, the CDR3 gives the full variable domain: DVKVTQSSRYLVKRTGEKVFLECVQDMDHENMFWYRQDPGLGLRLIYFSYDVKMKEKGDIPEGYSVSREKKERFSLILESASTNQTSMYLCASSSPLGGRSSYNEQFFGPGTRLTVL.

J is TRBJ1-1 and V is TRBV5-4; weak D call: TRBD1 (5 bases). The V gene lost 1 base and the J gene lost 1 base, with 14 bases spanning the gap. CDR3 length equals 16 residues. Germline V CDR1 and CDR2: SGHNT, YYREEE (reference sequence). For the CDR3, the DNA is TGTGCCAGCAGCTTGTTAGGCAGGGTTCGGAACACTGAAGCTTTCTTT. Its translation is CASSLLGRVRNTEAFF.

Many counts were recorded for this clone. The chain recombines TRBV10-3 with TRBJ2-1; TRBD2 agrees at 9 bases. The V segment lost 3 bases and the J segment 6 bases; nucleotides outside the gene matches: 6. The CDR3 length is 15 residues. Germline CDR1 ENHRY, CDR2 SYGVKD. CDR3 in amino acids: CAISDVAGAGNEQFF. In DNA form, the CDR3 reads TGTGCCATCAGTGATGTAGCGGGAGCGGGCAATGAGCAGTTCTTC.

V usage is TRBV7-2 and J usage is TRBJ2-7; D remains ambiguous. This CDR3 has 12 residues. V lost 8 bases to trimming and J lost 0 bases, with 8 bases between them. Germline V gene sequence: CDR1 SGHTA, CDR2 FQGNSA. The CDR3 sequence is CASAGPSYEQYF. DNA of the CDR3: TGTGCCAGCGCTGGGCCCTCCTACGAGCAGTACTTC.

The chain has TRBV24-1 and TRBJ2-5; TRBD2 might be the D (6 bases). The CDR3 is made up of 12 amino acids. CDR1 and CDR2 from the germline V gene are KGHDR and SFDVKD. V was clipped by 8 bases and J by 7 bases, with 13 bases between them. The CDR3 nucleotides are TGTGCCACCACCAACACAGCGGGGACCCAGTACTTC. This codes for CATTNTAGTQYF.